This TCR beta chain is drawn from a study of T cells after yellow fever vaccination. This clonotype occurred many times. The authors made TCR cDNA by 5'RACE template switching, adding a universal primer site and UMIs. A single record per CDR3 protein comes from TCRdb applying MiXCR to the 5' RACE reads. The sample includes tens of thousands of distinct CDR3 sequences, 6.6% of them seen just once. Regarding the study as a whole: Peaking on day 5 versus 15, the secondary response was faster but weaker.

V was clipped by 3 bases and J by 3 bases, with 16 bases between them. CDR3 length: 15 residues. The germline CDR1 and CDR2 sequences are SQVTM and ANQGSEA. This chain joins TRBV29-1 and TRBJ2-3; a weak D match, TRBD2 (7 bases). The source is a man between 18 and 29 years old who received the YFV17D yellow fever vaccine. The source was PBMCs, either bulk or a sorted T-cell subset (CD4+, CD8+, memory, or dextramer-sorted; not recorded which), collected on the day of the first yellow fever vaccination. CDR3 loop: CSVDRPGGLTDTQYF. DNA of the CDR3: TGCAGCGTTGACAGGCCGGGGGGCCTGACAGATACGCAGTATTTT.